This T cell receptor (beta chain) stems from a study of T cell repertoires in cytomegalovirus infection. Study outcomes and limitations: Adding up the frequency of public TCR beta families identified people who carried CMV plus the relevant HLA. HLA-C-restricted CMV-specific TCR beta clonotypes were dominant in the ex vivo response.

This clonotype turned up a few times. Its antigen is currently unknown. The CDR3 spans 13 residues. V lost 3 bases and J 3 bases, leaving 11 bases between the germline ends. Germline V CDR1 and CDR2: SQVTM, ANQGSEA. TCRdb used MiXCR to reprocess the reads, holding one entry per CDR3 protein. The sample contains about 500,000 distinct CDR3 sequences, roughly a third of which appear only once. The sequencing used cultured PBMCs, collected from culture after CMV antigen stimulation. The TCR sequence derives from a human donor in good health (CMV status not recorded). Some clones in this sample may be carry-over from other donors' samples. This chain links TRBV29-1 with TRBJ1-2, with a possible D match to TRBD1 (5 bases). The CDR3 loop reads CSVEGEGDYGYTF. The CDR3, as DNA: TGCAGCGTTGAGGGGGAGGGTGACTATGGCTACACCTTC.